This note documents a single TCR beta chain sequence. The assay was immunoSEQ multiplex PCR, and TCRdb's table has in-frame clones only and misses some. This table has 2,500,000 or so clones, roughly 90% appearing once. Participating donors were healthy, HIV-negative adults free of recent acute infections or vaccinations. A CD45RA+ naive subset and a CD45RA-negative memory subset were split from CD4+ cells. The data derive from a study of shared clonotypes between healthy human individuals. Study context: A couple of women and a few men aged 18 to 49 made up the donors.

Germline CDR1 reads GTSNPN; CDR2 reads SVGIG (reference sequence). V dropped 4 bases and J dropped 6 bases, with 16 bases sitting between them. The CDR3 is 14 amino acids. The sequence was obtained from a man aged 18-30 years in good health. Some clones in this sample may be carry-over from other donors' samples. The specimen sequenced was naive CD4+ T cells from PBMCs. Subset noted: CD45RA+ positively selected. The V gene is TRBV30, the J gene TRBJ2-1; D ambiguous. For the CDR3, the DNA is TGTGCCTGGACCGGGCTATCCGGGTCCAATGAGCAGTTCTTC. It encodes CAWTGLSGSNEQFF.